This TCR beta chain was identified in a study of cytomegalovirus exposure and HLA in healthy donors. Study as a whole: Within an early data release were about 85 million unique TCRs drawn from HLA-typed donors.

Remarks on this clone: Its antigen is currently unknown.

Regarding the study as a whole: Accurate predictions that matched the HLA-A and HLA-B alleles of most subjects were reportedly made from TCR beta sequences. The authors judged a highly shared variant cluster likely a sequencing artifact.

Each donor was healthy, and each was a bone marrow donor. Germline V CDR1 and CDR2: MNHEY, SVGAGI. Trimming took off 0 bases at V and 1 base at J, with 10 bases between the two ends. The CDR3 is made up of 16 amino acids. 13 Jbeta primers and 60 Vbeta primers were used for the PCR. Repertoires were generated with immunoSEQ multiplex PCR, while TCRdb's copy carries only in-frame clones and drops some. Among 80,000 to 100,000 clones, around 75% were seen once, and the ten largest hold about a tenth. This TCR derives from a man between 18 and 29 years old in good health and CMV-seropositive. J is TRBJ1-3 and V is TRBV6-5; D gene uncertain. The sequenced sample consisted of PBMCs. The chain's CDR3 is CASSYSPVSSGNTIYF. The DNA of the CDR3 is TGTGCCAGCAGTTACTCTCCTGTTTCTTCTGGAAACACCATATATTTT.